Detailed here is one T cell receptor beta chain. Its antigen remains unidentified. In this cohort's terms, stable hyperthyroidism meant no ophthalmopathy by 18 months of follow-up. Transcripts of RNA were the source for amplifying TCR beta CDR3 regions. The first round was an RT-PCR with HTBI primers, and the second round was a multiplex PCR. TCRdb reprocessed the multiplex PCR reads with MiXCR, giving one entry per CDR3 protein. The sample lists 680,000 or so distinct CDR3 sequences, 22% occurring once. The germline V gene encodes CDR1 LNHDA and CDR2 SQIVND (reference sequence). With 7 bases clipped from V and 0 bases from J, the junction kept 6 bases outside the gene matches. CDR3 length: 15 amino acids. This sample was taken from a study of Graves' ophthalmopathy and Graves' hyperthyroidism. Whole-study findings and limits: Discriminating ophthalmopathy from stable hyperthyroidism, a 13-signature model attained a sensitivity of approximately 85% and a specificity of about 81%. The model achieved roughly 66% sensitivity and around 72% specificity for ophthalmopathy progression. Blood also carried most expanded thyroid clonotypes exceeding 0.001 frequency.

The chain employs TRBV19 and TRBJ1-5; 7 positions match TRBD1. Sequencing was carried out using peripheral blood. The TCR was taken from a woman aged 18-29 years with stable Graves' hyperthyroidism. Some clones in this sample may be carry-over from other donors' samples. This CDR3 reads CASTSQGVSNQPQHF. CDR3 in DNA: TGTGCCAGTACGTCGCAGGGGGTTAGCAATCAGCCCCAGCATTTT.